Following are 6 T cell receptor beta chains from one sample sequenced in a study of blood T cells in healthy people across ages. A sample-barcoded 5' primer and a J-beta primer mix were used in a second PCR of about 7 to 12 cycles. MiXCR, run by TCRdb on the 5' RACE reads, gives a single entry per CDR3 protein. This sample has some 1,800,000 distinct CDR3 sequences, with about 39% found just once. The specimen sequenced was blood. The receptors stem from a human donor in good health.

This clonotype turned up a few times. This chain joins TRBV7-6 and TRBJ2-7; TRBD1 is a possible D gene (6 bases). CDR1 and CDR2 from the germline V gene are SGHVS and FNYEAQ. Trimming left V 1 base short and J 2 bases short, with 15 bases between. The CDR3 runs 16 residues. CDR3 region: CASSLGVRAGAYEQYF. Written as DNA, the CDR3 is TGTGCCAGCAGCTTAGGTGTTAGGGCAGGGGCCTACGAGCAGTACTTC.

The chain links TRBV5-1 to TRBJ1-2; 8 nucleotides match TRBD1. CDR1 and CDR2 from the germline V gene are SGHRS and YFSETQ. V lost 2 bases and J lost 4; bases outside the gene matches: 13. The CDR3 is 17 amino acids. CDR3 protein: CASSLGQGRSFPYGYTF. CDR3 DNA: TGCGCCAGCAGCTTAGGACAGGGCAGATCGTTTCCCTATGGCTACACCTTC.

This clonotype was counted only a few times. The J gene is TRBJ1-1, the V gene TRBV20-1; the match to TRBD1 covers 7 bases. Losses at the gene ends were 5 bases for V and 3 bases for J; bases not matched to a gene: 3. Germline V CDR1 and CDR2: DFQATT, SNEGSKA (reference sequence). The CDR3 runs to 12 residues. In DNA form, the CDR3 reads TGCAGTGCTCAGGGGGGGTACACTGAAGCTTTCTTT. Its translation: CSAQGGYTEAFF.

The CDR3 here is CASSLMGFMYF. CDR3 bases: TGTGCCAGCAGCTTGATGGGGTTTATGTACTTC. The V call is TRBV7-2, the J call TRBJ2-4; D is uncertain. The length of the CDR3 is 11 residues. The ends were cut back, 3 bases at V and 15 bases at J, with 12 bases in the middle. Germline V CDR1 and CDR2: SGHTA, FQGNSA.

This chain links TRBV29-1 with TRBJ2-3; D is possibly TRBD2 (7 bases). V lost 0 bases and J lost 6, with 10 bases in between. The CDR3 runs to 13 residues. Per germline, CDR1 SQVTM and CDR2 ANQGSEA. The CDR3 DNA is TGCAGCGTTGAAGATGCGGGGGCGGATACGCAGTATTTT. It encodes CSVEDAGADTQYF.

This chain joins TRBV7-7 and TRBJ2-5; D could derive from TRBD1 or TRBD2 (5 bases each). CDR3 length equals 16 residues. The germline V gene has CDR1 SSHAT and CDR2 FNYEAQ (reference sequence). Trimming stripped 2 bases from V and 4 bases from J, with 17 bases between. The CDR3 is CASSLNSPGAGETQYF. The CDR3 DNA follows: TGTGCCAGCAGCTTAAATTCCCCCGGGGCCGGAGAGACCCAGTACTTC.